A single sample is the source of the 22 T cell receptor beta chains below, sequenced in a study of read filtering for tumor transcriptome and immune sequencing. This library used 300 to 450 ng RNA and molecular barcoded adaptors spanning alpha/delta and beta/gamma chains. TCRdb fed the reads into MiXCR, producing one record per CDR3 protein. The sample has 50,000 to 65,000 distinct CDR3 sequences, about 19% seen once; the top ten hold roughly 13%. The sequenced sample was a population of CD138-negative cells sorted from bone marrow. Every receptor here comes from a donor aged 40 or over with multiple myeloma.

This clonotype was observed many times. The DNA for the CDR3 is TGTGCCAGCAGCACCGCCGGGGGAGTTACGCAGTATTTT. Protein sequence: CASSTAGGVTQYF. The V and J genes are TRBV11-2 and TRBJ2-3; D possibly corresponds to TRBD2 (6 bases). CDR1 is SGHAT, CDR2 FQNNGV, per germline. Trimming took off 5 bases at V and 8 bases at J, with 14 bases between the two ends. This CDR3 comprises 13 residues. The variable domain in full, completed from reference TRBV11-2 and TRBJ2-3, reads EAGVAQSPRYKIIEKRQSVAFWCNPISGHATLYWYQQILGQGPKLLIQFQNNGVVDDSQLPKDRFSAERLKGVDSTLKIQPAKLEDSAVYLCASSTAGGVTQYFGPGTRLTVL.

Points on this clonotype: It is likely a read error: a sequence one base away is far more abundant. The J gene is TRBJ2-3, the V gene TRBV12-3 or TRBV12-4, with D perhaps matching TRBD2 (6 bases). The CDR3 totals 15 residues. V lost 3 bases and J lost 2, with 12 bases in between. Here the CDR3 reads CASSLEGPHTDTQYF. CDR3 nucleotide sequence: TGTGCCAGCAGTTTGGAGGGGCCCCACACAGATACGCAGTATTTT.

This sequence joins TRBV29-1 and TRBJ1-1; maybe TRBD1 (5 bases). Germline CDR1 reads SQVTM; CDR2 reads ANQGSEA. The CDR3 sequence is 10 residues long. CDR3: CGGTTTEAFF. The CDR3 DNA is TGCGGTGGGACCACCACTGAAGCTTTCTTT.

This clonotype occurred many times. V and J are TRBV18 and TRBJ2-7; possible D gene TRBD2, 7 bases. Trimming pared 0 bases from V and 4 bases from J, leaving 16 bases between. The CDR3 has 16 amino acids. Germline assignment: CDR1 KGHSH and CDR2 LQKENI. CDR3 residues: CASSPPGAGVRYEQYF. The DNA for the CDR3 is TGTGCCAGCTCACCACCGGGGGCGGGAGTTAGATACGAGCAGTACTTC.

This clonotype was detected ten times or more. The chain employs TRBV20-1 and TRBJ2-7, with 14 positions matching TRBD2. With V trimmed by 6 bases and J by 7 bases, 8 bases remained unmatched. Germline V gene data show CDR1 as DFQATT and CDR2 as SNEGSKA (reference sequence). This CDR3 has 14 residues. Written as DNA, the CDR3 is TGCAGTGCACCAGTGGGACTAGCGGGAGTTGAGCAGTACTTC. Protein sequence: CSAPVGLAGVEQYF.

There are many counts of this clonotype. Here the CDR3 reads CASSLSRSATGELFF. CDR3 coding DNA: TGTGCCAGCAGTTTGTCACGTTCAGCAACCGGGGAGCTGTTTTTT. V gene TRBV12-3 or TRBV12-4 combines with J gene TRBJ2-2; D is ambiguous. The length of the CDR3 is 15 residues. V lost 3 bases and J lost 5, with 13 bases in between.

As for this clonotype: A junction end diverges from the germline sequence, so it may reflect a read error. This chain uses TRBV30 with TRBJ2-2; 11 bases agree with TRBD1. Germline CDR1 GTSNPN, CDR2 SVGIG (reference sequence). This CDR3 comprises 15 residues. Here the CDR3 DNA reads TGTGCCTGCGACCCCGGGACAGGGGGTTCCGGGGAGCTGGTTTTT. It codes for CACDPGTGGSGELVF.

This clonotype occurred once. It may be a read error: a sequence one base away is much more abundant. The V gene is TRBV10-3, the J gene TRBJ1-4, with a weak D call TRBD1 (6 bases). The J call is doubtful: the DNA matches TRBJ2-3 better. The CDR3 is 14 residues long. Per the germline V gene, CDR1 is ENHRY and CDR2 is SYGVKD. The CDR3 DNA reads TGTGCCATCAGTGAACAGGGACAAGGAGGTACGCAGTATTTT. Protein product: CAISEQGQGGTQYF.

Of note for this clonotype: This may arise from a read error, as a much more abundant clone is one base away. The V call is TRBV7-9, the J call TRBJ1-1; D is uncertain. Germline V CDR1 and CDR2: SEHNR, FQNEAQ (reference sequence). The CDR3 contains 14 residues. The CDR3, as DNA: TGTGCCAGCAGCTTAGGTCAGCAGAACACTGAAGCTTACTTT. Amino acid sequence: CASSLGQQNTEAYF.

The sample holds many counts of this clonotype. The chain joins TRBV28 to TRBJ2-1; the D gene is possibly TRBD1 (6 bases). Looked up from germline, CDR1 is MDHEN and CDR2 is SYDVKM. This CDR3 contains 15 residues. V was cut by 7 bases and J by 5 bases, with 18 bases left in between. The CDR3 is CASIGGGGAHNEQFF. Written as DNA, the CDR3 is TGTGCCAGCATTGGGGGCGGCGGCGCCCACAATGAGCAGTTCTTC.

Ten or more counts support this clonotype. The chain carries TRBV11-3 and TRBJ2-7, with a weak D call TRBD1 (5 bases). V dropped 0 bases and J dropped 5 bases, with 14 bases sitting between them. The length of the CDR3 is 15 residues. Germline values: CDR1 SGHNT, CDR2 YENEEA. The CDR3 DNA reads as TGTGCCAGCAGCTTAGAGGTCGCTAGGGGTCACGAGCAGTACTTC. Translated: CASSLEVARGHEQYF.

At least ten counts were recorded for this clonotype. The junction departs from the called germline gene at one end, perhaps through a read error. The chain couples TRBV4-1 to TRBJ2-1; a possible D gene is TRBD2 (5 bases). CDR3 length equals 17 residues. CDR1 is MGHRA, CDR2 YSYEKL, per germline. The CDR3 DNA reads TGCGCCAGCAGCCAAGATCAGAGGGTGAGGTCCTTCAATGAGCAGTTCTTC. Translated, it gives CASSQDQRVRSFNEQFF.

This clonotype was found many times. This chain joins TRBV6-1 and TRBJ2-3; 10 bases map to TRBD2. CDR1 MNHNS and CDR2 SASEGT come from the germline V gene. V lost 6 bases, J lost 4 bases, and 4 bases stayed unmatched. This CDR3 contains 14 residues. The CDR3 here is CASRSGGEADTQYF. The CDR3 DNA sequence: TGTGCCAGCAGGAGCGGGGGGGAAGCAGATACGCAGTATTTT.

This clonotype was seen a single time. A much larger clonotype is one base distant, so this may be a read error. The chain uses TRBV29-1 and TRBJ1-1; D is ambiguous. The V end lost 7 bases, the J end lost 2 bases, and 11 bases lay between the germline ends. Germline CDR1 is SQVTM and CDR2 is ANQGSEA. CDR3 length: 12 residues. CDR3 sequence: CSAVWGNTEAFF. The DNA of the CDR3 is TGCAGCGCTGTTTGGGGAAACACTGAAGCTTTCTTT.

This clonotype occurred many times. Written as DNA, the CDR3 is TGTGCCAGCAGTGAAGGCGGGGGTGAAGCTTTCTTT. Its translation is CASSEGGGEAFF. V and J are TRBV2 and TRBJ1-1; perhaps TRBD1 as D (5 bases). The CDR3 is made up of 12 amino acids. V dropped 1 base and J dropped 7 bases, with 7 bases sitting between them. Looked up from germline, CDR1 is SNHLY and CDR2 is FYNNEI.

Concerning this clonotype itself: The junction and the germline gene differ at one end; a read error may be behind it. The chain uses TRBV19 and TRBJ2-7; D might be TRBD1 (6 bases). CDR1 and CDR2 from the germline V gene are LNHDA and SQIVND (reference sequence). The CDR3 sequence is 15 residues long. CDR3 sequence: CAGRKGTGPSYEQYF. CDR3 DNA: TGTGCCGGTAGAAAGGGAACAGGGCCCTCCTACGAGCAGTACTTC.

The table lists this clonotype with many counts. The genes are TRBV6-2 or TRBV6-3 and TRBJ2-1; a possible D gene is TRBD2 (6 bases). Trimming took off 8 bases at V and 0 bases at J, with 14 bases between the two ends. The CDR3 runs to 15 residues. Germline CDR1 MNHEY, CDR2 SVGEGT. CDR3 amino acids: CASWRAGISYNEQFF. The CDR3 DNA reads as TGTGCCAGCTGGCGGGCGGGGATCTCCTACAATGAGCAGTTCTTC.

By sample share, this clonotype is medium-sized (0.01 to 0.1%). The gene calls are TRBV20-1 and TRBJ2-7; D unresolved. CDR1 and CDR2 from the germline V gene are DFQATT and SNEGSKA (reference sequence). Trimming shortened V by 0 bases and J by 2 bases, and 5 bases separated the two germline ends. The CDR3 has 12 residues. The CDR3 DNA reads as TGCAGTGCTAGAGACAGGACCTACGAGCAGTACTTC. The encoded protein is CSARDRTYEQYF.

At least ten counts were recorded for this clonotype. V gene TRBV5-1 combines with J gene TRBJ2-6; 9 bases map to TRBD1. Germline loops: CDR1 SGHRS, CDR2 YFSETQ. There are 16 residues in the CDR3. J gave up 4 bases and V 4 bases, and 6 bases lay outside the gene matches. The CDR3 is CASSTRTGAGANVLTF. The CDR3 region has the DNA TGCGCCAGCAGCACCCGGACAGGGGCCGGGGCCAACGTCCTGACTTTC.

Concerning this clonotype itself: A junction boundary mismatches the germline segment, possibly from a read error. The rearrangement links TRBV5-4 to TRBJ1-6; D ambiguous. This CDR3 contains 12 residues. Per germline, CDR1 SGHNT and CDR2 YYREEE (reference sequence). In nucleotides, the CDR3 is TGTGCCAGCGGCCAAACTAATTCACCCCTCCGCTTT. Protein sequence: CASGQTNSPLRF.

As for this clonotype: A much larger clone differs from this one at a single base, so this may be a read error. The chain recombines TRBV2 with TRBJ2-2; 12 bases agree with TRBD2. This CDR3 spans 16 amino acids. Germline V gene lookup returns CDR1 SNHLY and CDR2 FYNNEI. The CDR3 sequence is CASREITSGGTGELVF. CDR3 in DNA: TGTGCCAGCAGAGAAATAACTAGCGGGGGGACCGGGGAGCTGGTTTTT. Together with reference TRBV2 and TRBJ2-2, the CDR3 gives the full variable domain: EPEVTQTPSHQVTQMGQEVILRCVPISNHLYFYWYRQILGQKVEFLVSFYNNEISEKSEIFDDQFSVERPDGSNFTLKIRSTKLEDSAMYFCASREITSGGTGELVFGEGSRLTVL.

This clonotype was seen a handful of times. The chain recombines TRBV18 with TRBJ2-3; D is unresolved. Matching the DNA end better, TRBJ1-5 makes the J call doubtful. Germline lookup yields CDR1 KGHSH and CDR2 LQKENI. The CDR3 is 16 amino acids. The CDR3 here is CASSPELADNTDTQHF. CDR3 nucleotides: TGTGCCAGCTCACCGGAACTAGCGGATAACACAGATACGCAGCATTTT.